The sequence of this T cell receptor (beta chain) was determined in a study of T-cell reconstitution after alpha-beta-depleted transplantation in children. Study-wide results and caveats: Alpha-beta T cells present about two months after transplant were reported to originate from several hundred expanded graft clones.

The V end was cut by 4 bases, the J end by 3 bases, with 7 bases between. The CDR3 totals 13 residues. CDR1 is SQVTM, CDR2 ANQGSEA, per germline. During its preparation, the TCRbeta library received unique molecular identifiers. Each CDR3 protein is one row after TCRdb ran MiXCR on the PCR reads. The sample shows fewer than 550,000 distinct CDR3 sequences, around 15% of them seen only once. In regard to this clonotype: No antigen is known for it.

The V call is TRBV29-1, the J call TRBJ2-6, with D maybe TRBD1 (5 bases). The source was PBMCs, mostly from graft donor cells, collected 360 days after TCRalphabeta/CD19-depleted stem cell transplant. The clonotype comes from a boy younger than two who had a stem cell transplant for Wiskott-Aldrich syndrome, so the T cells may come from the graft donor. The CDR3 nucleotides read TGCAGCGTTGTCAGGGTTGGGGCCAACGTCCTGACTTTC. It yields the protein CSVVRVGANVLTF.